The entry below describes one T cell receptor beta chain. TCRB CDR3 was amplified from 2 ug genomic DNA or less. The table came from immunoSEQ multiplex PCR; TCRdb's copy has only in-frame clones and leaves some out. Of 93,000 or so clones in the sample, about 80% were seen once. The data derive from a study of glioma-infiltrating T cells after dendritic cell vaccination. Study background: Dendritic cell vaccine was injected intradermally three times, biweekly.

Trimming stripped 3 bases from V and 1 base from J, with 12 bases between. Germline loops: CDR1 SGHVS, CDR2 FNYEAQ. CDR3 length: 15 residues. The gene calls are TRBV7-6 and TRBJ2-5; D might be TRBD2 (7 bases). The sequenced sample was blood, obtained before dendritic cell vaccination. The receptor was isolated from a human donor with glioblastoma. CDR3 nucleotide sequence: TGTGCCAGCAGCTTTGGGGGGGCTGGCCAAGAGACCCAGTACTTC. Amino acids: CASSFGGAGQETQYF.